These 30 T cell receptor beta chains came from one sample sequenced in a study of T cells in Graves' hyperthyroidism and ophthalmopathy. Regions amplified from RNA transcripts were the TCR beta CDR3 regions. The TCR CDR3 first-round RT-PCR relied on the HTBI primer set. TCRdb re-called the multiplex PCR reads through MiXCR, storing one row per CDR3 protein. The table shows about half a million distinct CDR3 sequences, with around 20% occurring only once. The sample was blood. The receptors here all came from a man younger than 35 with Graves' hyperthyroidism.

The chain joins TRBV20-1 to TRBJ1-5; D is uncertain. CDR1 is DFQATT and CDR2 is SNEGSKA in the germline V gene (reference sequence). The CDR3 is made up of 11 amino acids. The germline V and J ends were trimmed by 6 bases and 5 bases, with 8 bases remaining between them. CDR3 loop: CSASADQPQHF. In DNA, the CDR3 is TGCAGTGCCTCGGCAGATCAGCCCCAGCATTTT.

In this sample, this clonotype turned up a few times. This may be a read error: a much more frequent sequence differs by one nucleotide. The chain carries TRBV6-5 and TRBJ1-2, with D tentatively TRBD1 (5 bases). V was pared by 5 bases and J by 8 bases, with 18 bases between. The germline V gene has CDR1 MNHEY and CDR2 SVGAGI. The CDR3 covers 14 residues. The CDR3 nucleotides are TGTGCCAGCAGTAACCCACGGGGGACGGGGGGCTACACCTTC. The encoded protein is CASSNPRGTGGYTF.

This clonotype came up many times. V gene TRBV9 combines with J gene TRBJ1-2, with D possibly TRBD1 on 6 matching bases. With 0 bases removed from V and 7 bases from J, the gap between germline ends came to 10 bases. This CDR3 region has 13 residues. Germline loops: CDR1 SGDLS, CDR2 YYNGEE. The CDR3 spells CASSVEGEGGYTF. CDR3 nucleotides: TGTGCCAGCAGCGTAGAGGGGGAGGGTGGCTACACCTTC. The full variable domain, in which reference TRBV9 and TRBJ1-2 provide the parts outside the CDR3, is DSGVTQTPKHLITATGQRVTLRCSPRSGDLSVYWYQQSLDQGLQFLIQYYNGEERAKGNILERFSAQQFPDLHSELNLSSLELGDSALYFCASSVEGEGGYTFGSGTRLTVV.

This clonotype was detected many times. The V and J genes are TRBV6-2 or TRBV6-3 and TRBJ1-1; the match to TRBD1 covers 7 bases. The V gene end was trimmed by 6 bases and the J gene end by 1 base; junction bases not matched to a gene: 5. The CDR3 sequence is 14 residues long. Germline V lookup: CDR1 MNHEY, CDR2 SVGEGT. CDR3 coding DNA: TGTGCCAGCAGATCCCGGACAGGGAACACTGAAGCTTTCTTT. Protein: CASRSRTGNTEAFF.

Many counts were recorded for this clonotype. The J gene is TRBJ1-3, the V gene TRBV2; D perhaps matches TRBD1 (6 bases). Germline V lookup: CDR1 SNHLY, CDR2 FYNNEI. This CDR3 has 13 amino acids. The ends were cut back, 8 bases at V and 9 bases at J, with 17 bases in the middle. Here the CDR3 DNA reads TGTGCCAGCGGCCAGGACAGCGAAGCCACCATATATTTT. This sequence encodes CASGQDSEATIYF.

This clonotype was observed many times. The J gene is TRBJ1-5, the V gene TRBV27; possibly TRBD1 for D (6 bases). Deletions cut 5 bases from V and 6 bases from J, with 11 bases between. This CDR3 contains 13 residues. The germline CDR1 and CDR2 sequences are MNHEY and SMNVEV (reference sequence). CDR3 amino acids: CASSLGTTQPQHF. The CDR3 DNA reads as TGTGCCAGCAGTCTCGGGACAACTCAGCCCCAGCATTTT.

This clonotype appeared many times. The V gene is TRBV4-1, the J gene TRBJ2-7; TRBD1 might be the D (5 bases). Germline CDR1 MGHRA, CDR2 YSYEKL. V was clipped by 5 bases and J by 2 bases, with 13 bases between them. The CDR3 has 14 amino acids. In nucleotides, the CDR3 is TGCGCCAGCAGCTCTTTTGCAGGGCCCTACGAGCAGTACTTC. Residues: CASSSFAGPYEQYF.

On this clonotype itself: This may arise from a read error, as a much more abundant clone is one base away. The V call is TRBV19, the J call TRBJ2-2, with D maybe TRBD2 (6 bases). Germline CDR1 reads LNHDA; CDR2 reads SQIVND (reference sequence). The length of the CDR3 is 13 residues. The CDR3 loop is CASTPFVGGELCF. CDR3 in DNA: TGTGCCAGTACCCCGTTCGTTGGAGGGGAGCTGTGTTTT.

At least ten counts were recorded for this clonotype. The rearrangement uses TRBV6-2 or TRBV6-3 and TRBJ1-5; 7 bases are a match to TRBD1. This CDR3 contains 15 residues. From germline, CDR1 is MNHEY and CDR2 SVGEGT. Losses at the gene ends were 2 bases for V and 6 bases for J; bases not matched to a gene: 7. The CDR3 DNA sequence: TGTGCCAGCAGTTACGCCGGACAGGCCATTCAGCCCCAGCATTTT. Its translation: CASSYAGQAIQPQHF.

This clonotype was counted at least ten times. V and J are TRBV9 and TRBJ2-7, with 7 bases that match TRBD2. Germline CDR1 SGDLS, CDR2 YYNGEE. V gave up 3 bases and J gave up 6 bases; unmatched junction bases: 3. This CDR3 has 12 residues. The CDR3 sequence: CASSAGGFEQYF. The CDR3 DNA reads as TGTGCCAGCAGCGCGGGGGGTTTCGAGCAGTACTTC.

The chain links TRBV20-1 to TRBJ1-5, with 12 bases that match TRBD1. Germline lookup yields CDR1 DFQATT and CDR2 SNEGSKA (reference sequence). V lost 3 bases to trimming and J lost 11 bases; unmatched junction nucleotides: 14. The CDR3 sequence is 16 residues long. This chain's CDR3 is CSASRLAGTGGQSQHF. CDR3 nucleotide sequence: TGCAGTGCTAGCCGACTTGCCGGGACAGGGGGCCAGTCCCAGCATTTT.

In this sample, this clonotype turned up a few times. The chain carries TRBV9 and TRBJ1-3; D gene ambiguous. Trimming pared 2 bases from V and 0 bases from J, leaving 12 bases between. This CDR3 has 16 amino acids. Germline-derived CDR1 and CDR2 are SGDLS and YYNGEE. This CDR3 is CASSVQPSRSGNTIYF. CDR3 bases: TGTGCCAGCAGCGTCCAGCCGTCACGCTCTGGAAACACCATATATTTT.

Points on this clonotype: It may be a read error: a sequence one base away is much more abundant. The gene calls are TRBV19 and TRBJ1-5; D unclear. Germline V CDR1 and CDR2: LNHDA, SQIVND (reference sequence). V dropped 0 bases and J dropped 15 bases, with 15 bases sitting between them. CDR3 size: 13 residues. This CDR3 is CASSIDLSQSRHF. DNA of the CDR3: TGTGCCAGTAGTATAGACCTTTCTCAATCCCGGCATTTT.

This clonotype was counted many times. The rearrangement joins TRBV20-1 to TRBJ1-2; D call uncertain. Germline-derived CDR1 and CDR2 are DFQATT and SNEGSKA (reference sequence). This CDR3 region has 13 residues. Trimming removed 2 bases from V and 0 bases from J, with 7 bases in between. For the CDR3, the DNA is TGCAGTGCTAGAAGGTCAGCTAACTATGGCTACACCTTC. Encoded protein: CSARRSANYGYTF.

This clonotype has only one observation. As DNA, the CDR3 is TGTGCCAGCAGCCCGTTGGGACCTTGGAACACTGAAGCTTTCTTT. This gives the protein CASSPLGPWNTEAFF. The J gene is TRBJ1-1, the V gene TRBV14; D is possibly TRBD1 (5 bases). The CDR3 totals 15 residues. Germline V gene data show CDR1 as SGHDN and CDR2 as FVKESK. V was clipped by 4 bases and J by 1 base, with 13 bases between them. The full variable domain, with the rest looked up from reference TRBV14 and TRBJ1-1, is EAGVTQFPSHSVIEKGQTVTLRCDPISGHDNLYWYRRVMGKEIKFLLHFVKESKQDESGMPNNRFLAERTGGTYSTLKVQPAELEDSGVYFCASSPLGPWNTEAFFGQGTRLTVV.

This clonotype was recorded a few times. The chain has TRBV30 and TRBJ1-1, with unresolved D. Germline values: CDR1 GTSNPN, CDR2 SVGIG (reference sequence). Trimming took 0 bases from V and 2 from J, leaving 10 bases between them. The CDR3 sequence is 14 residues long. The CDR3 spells CAWSVLEGNTEAFF. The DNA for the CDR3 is TGTGCCTGGAGTGTACTTGAGGGAAACACTGAAGCTTTCTTT.

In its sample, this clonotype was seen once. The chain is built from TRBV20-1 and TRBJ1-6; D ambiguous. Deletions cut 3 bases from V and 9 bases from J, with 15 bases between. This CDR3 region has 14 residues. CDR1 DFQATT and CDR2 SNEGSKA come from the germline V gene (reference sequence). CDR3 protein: CSASVSLLGSPLHF. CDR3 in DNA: TGCAGTGCTAGTGTCTCCCTACTGGGTTCACCCCTCCACTTT.

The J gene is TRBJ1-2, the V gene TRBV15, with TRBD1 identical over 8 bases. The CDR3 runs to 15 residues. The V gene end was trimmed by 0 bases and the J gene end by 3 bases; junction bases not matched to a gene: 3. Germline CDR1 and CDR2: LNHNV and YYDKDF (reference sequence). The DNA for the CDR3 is TGTGCCACCAGCAGAGAGGCAGGGGGCGACTATGGCTACACCTTC. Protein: CATSREAGGDYGYTF.

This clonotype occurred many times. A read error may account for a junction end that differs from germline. CDR3: CTISVTENYGYTF. For the CDR3, the DNA is TGTACCATCAGCGTCACAGAAAACTATGGCTACACCTTC. The chain recombines TRBV10-3 with TRBJ1-2; the D is unclear. The CDR3 has 13 amino acids. Looked up from germline, CDR1 is ENHRY and CDR2 is SYGVKD.

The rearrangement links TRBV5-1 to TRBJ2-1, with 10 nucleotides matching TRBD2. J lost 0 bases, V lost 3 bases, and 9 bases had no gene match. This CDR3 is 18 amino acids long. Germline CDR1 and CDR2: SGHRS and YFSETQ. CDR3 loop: CASSSGTSERDSYNEQFF. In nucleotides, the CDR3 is TGCGCCAGCAGCTCCGGGACTAGCGAGCGGGACTCCTACAATGAGCAGTTCTTC.

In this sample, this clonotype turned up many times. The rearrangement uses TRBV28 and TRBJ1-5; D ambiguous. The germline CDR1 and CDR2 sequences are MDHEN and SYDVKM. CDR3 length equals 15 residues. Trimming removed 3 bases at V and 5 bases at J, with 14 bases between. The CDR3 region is CASSLSGKGDQPQHF. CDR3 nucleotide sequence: TGTGCCAGCAGTTTGTCGGGCAAAGGTGATCAGCCCCAGCATTTT.

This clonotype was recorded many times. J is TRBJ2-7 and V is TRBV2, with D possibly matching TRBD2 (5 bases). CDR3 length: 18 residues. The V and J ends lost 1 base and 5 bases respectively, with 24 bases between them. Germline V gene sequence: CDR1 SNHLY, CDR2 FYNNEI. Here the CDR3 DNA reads TGTGCCAGCAGTGAAGTAACCTCGTTAACAACCGAGGGTAACGAGCAGTACTTC. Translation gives CASSEVTSLTTEGNEQYF.

The CDR3 region is CASSLAGLGANVLTF. For the CDR3, the DNA is TGTGCCAGCAGTTTGGCGGGTCTTGGGGCCAACGTCCTGACTTTC. The J gene is TRBJ2-6, the V gene TRBV28; a possible D gene is TRBD2 (5 bases). V lost 3 bases and J lost 3, with 9 bases in between. This CDR3 has 15 amino acids. CDR1 is MDHEN and CDR2 is SYDVKM in the germline V gene.

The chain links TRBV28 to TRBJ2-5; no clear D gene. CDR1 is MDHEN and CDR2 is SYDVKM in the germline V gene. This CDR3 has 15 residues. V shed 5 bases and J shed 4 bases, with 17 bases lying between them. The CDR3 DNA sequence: TGTGCCAGCAGTCCCCCCGGCTGGTCAGGAGAGACCCAGTACTTC. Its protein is CASSPPGWSGETQYF.

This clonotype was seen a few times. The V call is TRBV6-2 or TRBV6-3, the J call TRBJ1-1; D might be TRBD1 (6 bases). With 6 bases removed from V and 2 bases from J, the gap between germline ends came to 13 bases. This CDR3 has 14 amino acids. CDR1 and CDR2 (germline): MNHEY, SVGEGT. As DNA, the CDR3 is TGTGCCAGCAGGGACAGCGAAACAAACACTGAAGCTTTCTTT. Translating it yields CASRDSETNTEAFF.

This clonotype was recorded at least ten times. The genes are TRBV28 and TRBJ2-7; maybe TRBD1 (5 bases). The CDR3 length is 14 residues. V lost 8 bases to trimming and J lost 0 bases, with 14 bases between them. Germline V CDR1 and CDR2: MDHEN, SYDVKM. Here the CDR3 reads CASSQDTVSYEQYF. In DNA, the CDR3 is TGTGCCAGCTCCCAGGACACCGTCTCCTACGAGCAGTACTTC.

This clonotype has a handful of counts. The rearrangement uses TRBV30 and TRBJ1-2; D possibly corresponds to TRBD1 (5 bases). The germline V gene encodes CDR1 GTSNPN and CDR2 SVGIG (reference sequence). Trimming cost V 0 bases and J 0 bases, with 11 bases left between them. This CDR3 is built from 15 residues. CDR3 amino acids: CAWSVRGGTNYGYTF. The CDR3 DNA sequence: TGTGCCTGGAGTGTACGGGGGGGAACTAACTATGGCTACACCTTC.

DNA for the CDR3: TGTGCCAGCTGGGGGCTTGACTATGGCTACACCTTC. It codes for CASWGLDYGYTF. The V call is TRBV6-2 or TRBV6-3, the J call TRBJ1-2; maybe TRBD1 (6 bases). The CDR3 extends over 12 amino acids. CDR1 MNHEY and CDR2 SVGEGT come from the germline V gene. Trimming left V 8 bases short and J 3 bases short, with 10 bases between.

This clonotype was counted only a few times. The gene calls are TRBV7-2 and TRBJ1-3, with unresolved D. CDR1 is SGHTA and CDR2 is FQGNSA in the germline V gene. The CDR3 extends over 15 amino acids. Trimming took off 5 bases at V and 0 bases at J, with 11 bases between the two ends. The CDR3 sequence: CASSPSYFSGNTIYF. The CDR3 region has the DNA TGTGCCAGCAGCCCGTCTTATTTCTCTGGAAACACCATATATTTT.

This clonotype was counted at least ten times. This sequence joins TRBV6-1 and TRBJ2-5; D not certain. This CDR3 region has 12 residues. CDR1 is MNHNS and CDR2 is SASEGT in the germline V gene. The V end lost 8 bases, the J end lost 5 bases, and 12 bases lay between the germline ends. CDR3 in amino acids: CASRGSWETQYF. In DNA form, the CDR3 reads TGTGCCAGCCGTGGTAGTTGGGAGACCCAGTACTTC.